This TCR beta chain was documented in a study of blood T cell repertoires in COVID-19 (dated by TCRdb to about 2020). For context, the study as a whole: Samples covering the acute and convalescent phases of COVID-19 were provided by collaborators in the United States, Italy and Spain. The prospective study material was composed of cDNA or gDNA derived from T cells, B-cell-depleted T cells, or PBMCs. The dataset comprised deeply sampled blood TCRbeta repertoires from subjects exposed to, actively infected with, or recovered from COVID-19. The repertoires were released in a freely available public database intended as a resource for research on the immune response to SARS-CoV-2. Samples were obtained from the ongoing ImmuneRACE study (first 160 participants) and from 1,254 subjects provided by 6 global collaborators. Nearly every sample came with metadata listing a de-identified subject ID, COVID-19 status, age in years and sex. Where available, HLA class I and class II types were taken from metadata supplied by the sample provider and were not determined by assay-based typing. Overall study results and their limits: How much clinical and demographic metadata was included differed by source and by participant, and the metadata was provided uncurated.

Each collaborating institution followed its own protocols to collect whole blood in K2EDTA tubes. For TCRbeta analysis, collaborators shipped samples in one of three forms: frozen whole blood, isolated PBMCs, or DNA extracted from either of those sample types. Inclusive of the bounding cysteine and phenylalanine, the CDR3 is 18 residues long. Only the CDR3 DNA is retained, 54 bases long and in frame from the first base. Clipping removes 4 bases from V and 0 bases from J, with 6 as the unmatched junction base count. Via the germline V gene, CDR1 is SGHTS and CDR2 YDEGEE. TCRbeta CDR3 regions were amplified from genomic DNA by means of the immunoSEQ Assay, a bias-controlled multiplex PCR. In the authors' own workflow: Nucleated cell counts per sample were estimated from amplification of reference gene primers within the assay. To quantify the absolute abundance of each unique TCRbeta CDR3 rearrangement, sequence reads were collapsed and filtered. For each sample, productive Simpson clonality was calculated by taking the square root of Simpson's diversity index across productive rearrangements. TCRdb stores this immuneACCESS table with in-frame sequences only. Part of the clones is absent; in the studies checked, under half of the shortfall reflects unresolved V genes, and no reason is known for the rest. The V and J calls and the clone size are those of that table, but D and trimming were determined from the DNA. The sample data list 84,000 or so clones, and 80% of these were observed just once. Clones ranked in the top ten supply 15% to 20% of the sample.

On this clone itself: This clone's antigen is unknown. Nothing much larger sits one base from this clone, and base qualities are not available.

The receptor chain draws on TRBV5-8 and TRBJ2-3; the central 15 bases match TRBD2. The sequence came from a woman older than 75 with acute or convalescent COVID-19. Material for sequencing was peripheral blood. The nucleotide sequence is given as TGTGCCAGCAGCAAGGGGACTAGCGGGAGGACTAGCACAGATACGCAGTATTTT. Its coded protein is CASSKGTSGRTSTDTQYF. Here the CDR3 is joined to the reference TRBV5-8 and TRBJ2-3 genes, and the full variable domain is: EAGVTQSPTHLIKTRGQQATLRCSPISGHTSVYWYQQALGLGLQFLLWYDEGEERNRGNFPPRFSGRQFPNYSSELNVNALELEDSALYLCASSKGTSGRTSTDTQYFGPGTRLTVL.